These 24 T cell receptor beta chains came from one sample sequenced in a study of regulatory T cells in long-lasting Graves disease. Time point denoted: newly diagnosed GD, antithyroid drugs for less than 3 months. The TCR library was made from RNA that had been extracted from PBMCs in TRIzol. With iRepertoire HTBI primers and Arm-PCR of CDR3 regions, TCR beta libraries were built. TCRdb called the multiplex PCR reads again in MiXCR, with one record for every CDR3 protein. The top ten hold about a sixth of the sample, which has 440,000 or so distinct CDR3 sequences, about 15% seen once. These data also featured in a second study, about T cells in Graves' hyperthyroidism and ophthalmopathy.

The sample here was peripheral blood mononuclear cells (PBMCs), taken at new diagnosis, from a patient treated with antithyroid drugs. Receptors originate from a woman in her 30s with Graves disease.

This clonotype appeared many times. The CDR3 coding sequence is TGTGCCAGCACCTCGGGACTAGCGGGAGATGATGAGCAGTTCTTC. Translated: CASTSGLAGDDEQFF. This chain joins TRBV6-1 and TRBJ2-1, with 14 bases lining up with TRBD2. Germline V gene data show CDR1 as MNHNS and CDR2 as SASEGT. CDR3 length equals 15 residues. V shed 7 bases, J shed 8 bases, and the junction held 7 bases outside the gene matches.

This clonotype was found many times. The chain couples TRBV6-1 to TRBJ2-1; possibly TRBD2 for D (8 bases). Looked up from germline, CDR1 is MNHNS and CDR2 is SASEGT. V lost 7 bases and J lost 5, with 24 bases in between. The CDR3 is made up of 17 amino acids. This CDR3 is CASTERGHGRVDNEQFF. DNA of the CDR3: TGTGCCAGCACCGAAAGGGGGCACGGGAGGGTGGACAATGAGCAGTTCTTC.

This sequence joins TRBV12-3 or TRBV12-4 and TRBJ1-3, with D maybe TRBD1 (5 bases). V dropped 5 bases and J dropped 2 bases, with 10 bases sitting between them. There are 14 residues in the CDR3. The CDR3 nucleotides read TGTGCCAGCAGTCACCAGGGTACTGGAAACACCATATATTTT. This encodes CASSHQGTGNTIYF.

The CDR3 sequence: CASSVGLLNSEQYF. As DNA, the CDR3 is TGTGCCAGTAGTGTGGGACTTCTAAACTCCGAGCAGTACTTC. The chain couples TRBV19 to TRBJ2-7; a weak D match, TRBD2 (6 bases). V was cut by 5 bases and J by 6 bases, with 17 bases left in between. The CDR3 sequence is 14 residues long. The V gene's germline CDR1 is LNHDA and CDR2 SQIVND (reference sequence).

The CDR3 is CATGGPGELFF. DNA for the CDR3: TGTGCCACCGGTGGGCCCGGGGAGCTGTTTTTT. This sequence joins TRBV24-1 and TRBJ2-2, with unresolved D. V lost 9 bases to trimming and J lost 6 bases, with 7 bases between them. The germline gives CDR1 KGHDR, CDR2 SFDVKD. The CDR3 covers 11 residues.

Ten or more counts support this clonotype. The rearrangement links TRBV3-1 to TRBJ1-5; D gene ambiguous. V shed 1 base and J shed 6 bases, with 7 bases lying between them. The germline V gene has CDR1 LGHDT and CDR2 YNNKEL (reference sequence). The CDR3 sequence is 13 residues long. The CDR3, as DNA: TGTGCCAGCAGCCAAGTAATCGCTCAGCCCCAGCATTTT. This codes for CASSQVIAQPQHF. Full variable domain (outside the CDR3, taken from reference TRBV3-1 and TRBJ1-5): DTAVSQTPKYLVTQMGNDKSIKCEQNLGHDTMYWYKQDSKKFLKIMFSYNNKELIINETVPNRFSPKSPDKAHLNLHINSLELGDSAVYFCASSQVIAQPQHFGDGTRLSIL.

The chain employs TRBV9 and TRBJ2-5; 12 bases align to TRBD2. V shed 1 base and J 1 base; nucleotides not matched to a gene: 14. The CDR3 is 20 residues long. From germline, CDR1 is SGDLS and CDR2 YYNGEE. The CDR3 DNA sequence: TGTGCCAGCAGCGTAAAAGGAACTAGCGGGAGGCCGCCATTCCAAGAGACCCAGTACTTC. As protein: CASSVKGTSGRPPFQETQYF.

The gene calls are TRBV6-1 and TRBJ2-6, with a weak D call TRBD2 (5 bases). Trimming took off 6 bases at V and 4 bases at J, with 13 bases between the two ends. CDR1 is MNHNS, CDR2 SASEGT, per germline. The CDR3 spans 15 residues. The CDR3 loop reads CASSTRGEGANVLTF. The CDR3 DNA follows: TGTGCCAGCAGCACCCGGGGTGAAGGGGCCAACGTCCTGACTTTC.

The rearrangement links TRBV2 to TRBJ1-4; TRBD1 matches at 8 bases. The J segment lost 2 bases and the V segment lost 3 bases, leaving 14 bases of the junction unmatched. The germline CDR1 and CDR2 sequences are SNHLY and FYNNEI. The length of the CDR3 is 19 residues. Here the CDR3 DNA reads TGTGCCAGCAGTGATGGTGAGGAGGACAGGGAAGCTACTAATGAAAAACTGTTTTTT. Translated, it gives CASSDGEEDREATNEKLFF.

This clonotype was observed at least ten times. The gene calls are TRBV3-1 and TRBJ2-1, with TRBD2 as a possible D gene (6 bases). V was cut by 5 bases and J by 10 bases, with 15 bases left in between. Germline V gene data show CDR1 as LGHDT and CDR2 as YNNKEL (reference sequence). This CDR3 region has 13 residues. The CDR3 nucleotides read TGTGCCAGCAGCGGCAGTCGGGGGAGGGAGCAGTTCTTC. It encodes CASSGSRGREQFF.

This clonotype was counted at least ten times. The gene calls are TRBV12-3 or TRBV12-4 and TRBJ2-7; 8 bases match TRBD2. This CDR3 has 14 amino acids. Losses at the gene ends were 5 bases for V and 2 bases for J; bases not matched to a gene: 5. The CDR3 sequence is CASSVTSETYEQYF. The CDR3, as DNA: TGTGCCAGCAGTGTGACTAGCGAGACCTACGAGCAGTACTTC.

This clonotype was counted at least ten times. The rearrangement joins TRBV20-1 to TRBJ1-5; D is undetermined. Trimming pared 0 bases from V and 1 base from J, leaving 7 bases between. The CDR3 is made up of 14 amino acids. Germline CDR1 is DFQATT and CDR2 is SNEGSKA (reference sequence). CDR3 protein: CSARDLGSNQPQHF. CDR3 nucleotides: TGCAGTGCTAGAGATCTGGGGAGCAATCAGCCCCAGCATTTT.

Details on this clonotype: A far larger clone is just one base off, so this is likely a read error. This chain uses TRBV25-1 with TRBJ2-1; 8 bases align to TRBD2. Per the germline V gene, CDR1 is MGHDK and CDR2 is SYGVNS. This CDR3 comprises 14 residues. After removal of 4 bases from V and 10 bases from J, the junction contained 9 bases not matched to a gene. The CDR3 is CASSATGGMVEQFF. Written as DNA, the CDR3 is TGTGCCAGCAGTGCCACGGGGGGGATGGTCGAGCAGTTCTTC.

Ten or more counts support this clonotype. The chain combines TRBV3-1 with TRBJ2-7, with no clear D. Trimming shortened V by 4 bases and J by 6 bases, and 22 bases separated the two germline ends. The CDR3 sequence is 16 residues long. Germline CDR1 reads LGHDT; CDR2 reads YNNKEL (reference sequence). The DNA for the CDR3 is TGTGCCAGCAGCCTCCGAACCGGGTCACTCACCACCGAGCAGTACTTC. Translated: CASSLRTGSLTTEQYF.

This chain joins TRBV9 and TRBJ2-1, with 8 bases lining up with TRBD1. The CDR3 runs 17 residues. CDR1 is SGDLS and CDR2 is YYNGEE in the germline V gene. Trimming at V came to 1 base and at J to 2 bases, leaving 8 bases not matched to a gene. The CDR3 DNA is TGTGCCAGCAGCGTATTTCCGGACAGGGAGGCCTACAATGAGCAGTTCTTC. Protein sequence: CASSVFPDREAYNEQFF.

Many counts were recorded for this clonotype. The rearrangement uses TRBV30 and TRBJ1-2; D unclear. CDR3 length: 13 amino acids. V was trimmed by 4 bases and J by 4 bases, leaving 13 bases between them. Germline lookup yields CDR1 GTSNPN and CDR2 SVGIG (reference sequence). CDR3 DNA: TGTGCCTGGACAAGCATTTCGACCTATGGCTACACCTTC. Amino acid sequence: CAWTSISTYGYTF.

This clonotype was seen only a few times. The CDR3 DNA follows: TGCAGTGCTAGAGTAGACAGGGGGTTCTATGGCTACACCTTC. As protein: CSARVDRGFYGYTF. The chain couples TRBV20-1 to TRBJ1-2, with 9 nucleotides matching TRBD1. The germline gives CDR1 DFQATT, CDR2 SNEGSKA (reference sequence). The trim removed 1 base at V and 4 bases at J, leaving 4 bases unmatched. The length of the CDR3 is 14 residues.

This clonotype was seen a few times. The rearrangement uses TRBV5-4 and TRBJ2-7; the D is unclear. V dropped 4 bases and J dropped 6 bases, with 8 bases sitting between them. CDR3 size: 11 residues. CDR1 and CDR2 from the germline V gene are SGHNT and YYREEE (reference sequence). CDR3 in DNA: TGTGCCAGCAGCCCGGCGATCGAGCAGTACTTC. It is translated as CASSPAIEQYF.

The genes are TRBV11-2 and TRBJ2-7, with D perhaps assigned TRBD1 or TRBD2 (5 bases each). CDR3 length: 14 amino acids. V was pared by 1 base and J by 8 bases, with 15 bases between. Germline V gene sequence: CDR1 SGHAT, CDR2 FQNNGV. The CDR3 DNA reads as TGTGCCAGCAGCTTAGCGAGATCGCCGGGACAGCAGTACTTC. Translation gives CASSLARSPGQQYF.

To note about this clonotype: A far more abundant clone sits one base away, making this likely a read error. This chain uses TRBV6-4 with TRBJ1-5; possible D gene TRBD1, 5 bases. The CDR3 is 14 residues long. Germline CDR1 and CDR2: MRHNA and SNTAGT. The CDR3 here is CASRAGTGNQRQHF. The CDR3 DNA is TGTGCCAGCAGGGCCGGGACGGGCAATCAGCGCCAGCATTTT.

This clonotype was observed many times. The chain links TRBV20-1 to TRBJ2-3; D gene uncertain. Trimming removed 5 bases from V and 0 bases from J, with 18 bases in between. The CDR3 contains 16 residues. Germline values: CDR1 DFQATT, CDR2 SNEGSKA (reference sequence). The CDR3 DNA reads TGCAGTGCTCCATGGGCGGCGGATCCTAGCACAGATACGCAGTATTTT. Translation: CSAPWAADPSTDTQYF.

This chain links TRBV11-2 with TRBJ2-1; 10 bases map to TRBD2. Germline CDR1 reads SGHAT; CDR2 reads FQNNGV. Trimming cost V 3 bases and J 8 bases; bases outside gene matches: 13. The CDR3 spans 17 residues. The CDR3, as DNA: TGTGCCAGCAGCTTTAGACTAGCGGGTTGGAGAGGCGATGAGCAGTTCTTC. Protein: CASSFRLAGWRGDEQFF.

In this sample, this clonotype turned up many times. CDR3 sequence (DNA): TGCAGCGTTGAAATGAAAAGGGGGGCCAGGGGAGGCTACACCTTC. Encoded protein: CSVEMKRGARGGYTF. The chain links TRBV29-1 to TRBJ1-2; D is perhaps TRBD1 (6 bases). The CDR3 sequence is 15 residues long. V lost 2 bases and J lost 8, with 21 bases in between. Per germline, CDR1 SQVTM and CDR2 ANQGSEA. The variable domain in full, completed from reference TRBV29-1 and TRBJ1-2, reads SAVISQKPSRDICQRGTSLTIQCQVDSQVTMMFWYRQQPGQSLTLIATANQGSEATYESGFVIDKFPISRPNLTFSTLTVSNMSPEDSSIYLCSVEMKRGARGGYTFGSGTRLTVV.

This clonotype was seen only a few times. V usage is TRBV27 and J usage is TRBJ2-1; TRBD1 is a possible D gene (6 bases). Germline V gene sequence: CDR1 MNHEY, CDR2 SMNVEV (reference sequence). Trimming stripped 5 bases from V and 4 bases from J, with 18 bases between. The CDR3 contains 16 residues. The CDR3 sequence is CASSIKGSGVYNEQFF. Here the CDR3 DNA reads TGTGCCAGCAGTATCAAGGGGTCAGGGGTATACAATGAGCAGTTCTTC.